The 2 T cell receptor beta chains below were found in one sample sequenced in a study of identical twins. TCRdb analysed the 5' RACE reads with MiXCR anew, one entry per CDR3 protein. The data hold some 97,000 distinct CDR3 sequences, with under 6.5% observed a single time. The sequencing sample was made of memory T cells sorted from blood. The receptors shown here come from a woman in her 50s in good health.

This clonotype came up many times. The chain employs TRBV5-6 and TRBJ2-1; 11 nucleotides line up with TRBD2. V dropped 1 base and J dropped 2; count of bases not matched to a gene: 5. The germline V gene encodes CDR1 SGHDT and CDR2 YYEEEE. The CDR3 runs 17 residues. The CDR3 loop reads CASSLRVGLAAYNEQFF. CDR3 DNA: TGTGCCAGCAGCTTGAGGGTGGGACTAGCGGCCTACAATGAGCAGTTCTTC.

This clonotype was counted many times. V gene TRBV4-1 combines with J gene TRBJ2-7; 7 nucleotides agree with TRBD1. V was clipped by 4 bases and J by 3 bases; unmatched bases: 6. The CDR3 runs to 14 residues. The V gene's germline CDR1 is MGHRA and CDR2 YSYEKL. As DNA, the CDR3 is TGCGCCAGCAGCCGCGGACAGGCCAGCTACGAGCAGTACTTC. Its translation: CASSRGQASYEQYF.